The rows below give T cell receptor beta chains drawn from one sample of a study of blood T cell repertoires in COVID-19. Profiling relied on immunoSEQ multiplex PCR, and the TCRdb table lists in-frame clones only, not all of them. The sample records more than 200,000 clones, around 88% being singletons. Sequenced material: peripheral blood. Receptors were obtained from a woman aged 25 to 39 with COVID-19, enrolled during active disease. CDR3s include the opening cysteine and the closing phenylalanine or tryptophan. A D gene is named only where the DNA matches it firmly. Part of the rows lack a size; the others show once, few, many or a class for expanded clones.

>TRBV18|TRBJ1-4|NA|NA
TGTGCCAGCTCACCACCGTTCGGTGAAAAACTGTTTTTT
CASSPPFGEKLFF
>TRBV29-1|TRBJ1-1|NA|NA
TGCAGCGTTGGAGGCGGGGGGCTCACTGAAGCTTTCTTT
CSVGGGGLTEAFF
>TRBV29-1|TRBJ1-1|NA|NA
TGCAGCGTTGTCTCGGGGGATAGGAACACTGAAGCTTTCTTT
CSVVSGDRNTEAFF
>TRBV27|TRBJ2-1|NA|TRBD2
TGTGCCAGCAGAATCGGCGGGGGGGCAGTCGATGAGCAGTTCTTC
CASRIGGGAVDEQFF
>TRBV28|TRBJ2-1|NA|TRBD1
TGTGCCAGCAGCTTTAGGACAGGGATGCTCAATGAGCAGTTCTTC
CASSFRTGMLNEQFF
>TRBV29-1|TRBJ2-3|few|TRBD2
TGCAGCGCCACAGCGGGGTCCACAGATACGCAGTATTTT
CSATAGSTDTQYF
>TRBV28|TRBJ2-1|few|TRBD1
TGTGCCAGCCACGACAGGGGAACCTACAATGAGCAGTTCTTC
CASHDRGTYNEQFF
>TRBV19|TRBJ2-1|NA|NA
TGTGCCAGTAGTATAGGGGTTTCGGGGGCCTACAATGAGCAGTTCTTC
CASSIGVSGAYNEQFF
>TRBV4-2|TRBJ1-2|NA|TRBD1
TGTGCCAGCAGCCAAGCAAGTCTCGACAGGGCGAAATATGGCTACACCTTC
CASSQASLDRAKYGYTF
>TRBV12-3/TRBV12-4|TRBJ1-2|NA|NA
TGTGCCAGCAGTTTCCCAGATGCCTATGGCTACACCTTC
CASSFPDAYGYTF
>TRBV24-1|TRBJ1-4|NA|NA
TGTGCCACCAGTGATTCGACGGACAGTGGGGTTGAAAAACTGTTTTTT
CATSDSTDSGVEKLFF
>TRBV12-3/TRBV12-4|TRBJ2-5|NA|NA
TGTGCCAGCAGTTTTGGGAGTCGGGAGACCCAGTACTTC
CASSFGSRETQYF
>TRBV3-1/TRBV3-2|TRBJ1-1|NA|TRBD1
TGTGCCAGCAGCGACGAGGGACAGCGCGTGAACACTGAAGCTTTCTTT
CASSDEGQRVNTEAFF
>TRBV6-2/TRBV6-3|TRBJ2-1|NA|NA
TGTGCCAGCAGTTACTCGATGGCCCAGGGCGCCAATGAGCAGTTCTTC
CASSYSMAQGANEQFF
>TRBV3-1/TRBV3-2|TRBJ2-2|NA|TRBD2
TGTGCCAGCAGCCCGGGACTAGCGGGGGCCGGGGAGCTGTTTTTT
CASSPGLAGAGELFF
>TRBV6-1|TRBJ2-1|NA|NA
TGTGCCAGCAGTGAAGAGAGGTTTGAGCAGTTCTTC
CASSEERFEQFF
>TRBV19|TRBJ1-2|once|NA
TGTGCCAGTTCGGACACTAACTATGGCTACACCTTC
CASSDTNYGYTF
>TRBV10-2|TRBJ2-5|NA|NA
TGCGCCAGCAGTGATTTGTCGGCGGAAGAGACCCAGTACTTC
CASSDLSAEETQYF
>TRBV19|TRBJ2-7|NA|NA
TGTGCCAGTAGTAGAGGACAGGGACTAAGCGAGCAGTACTTC
CASSRGQGLSEQYF
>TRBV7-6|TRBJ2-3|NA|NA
TGTGCCAGCAGCCCGGGTGTGGCGATCACAGATACGCAGTATTTT
CASSPGVAITDTQYF
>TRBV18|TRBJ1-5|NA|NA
TGTGCCAGCTCTCAGGGAAGAAATAGCAATCAGCCCCAGCATTTT
CASSQGRNSNQPQHF
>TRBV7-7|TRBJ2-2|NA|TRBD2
TGTGCTAGCAGCCGAACTAGCGGGGGGGCCGCCGGGGAGCTGTTTTTT
CASSRTSGGAAGELFF
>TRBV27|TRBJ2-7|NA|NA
TGTGCCAGCAGTTCCGCGACAGGGAGGTTCAAGCAGTACTTC
CASSSATGRFKQYF
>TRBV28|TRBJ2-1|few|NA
TGTGCCAGCAGTTCAGTTCCGGGACTGACGTACAATGAGCAGTTCTTC
CASSSVPGLTYNEQFF
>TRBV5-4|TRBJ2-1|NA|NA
TGTGCCAGCAGCCCCACGCACAGGAAATACAATGAGCAGTTCTTC
CASSPTHRKYNEQFF
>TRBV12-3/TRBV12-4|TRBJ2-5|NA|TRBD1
TGTGCCAGCACCACAGGGGGCCAAGAGACCCAGTACTTC
CASTTGGQETQYF
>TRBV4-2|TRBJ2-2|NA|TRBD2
TGTGCCAGCAGCCACACCTCCGGGACTAGCGGGGGGAACACCGGGGAGCTGTTTTTT
CASSHTSGTSGGNTGELFF
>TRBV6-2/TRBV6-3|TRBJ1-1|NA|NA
TGTGCCAGCAGTTACAACCCCGCGGGGCCTCATGAAGCTTTCTTT
CASSYNPAGPHEAFF
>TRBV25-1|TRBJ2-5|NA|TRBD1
TGTGCCAGCAGTGAATATGATGGGACAGAGGGAGAGACCCAGTACTTC
CASSEYDGTEGETQYF
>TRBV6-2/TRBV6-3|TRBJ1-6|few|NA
TGTGCCAGCAGTTATGCCCGACAGGAGAATTCACCCCTCCACTTT
CASSYARQENSPLHF
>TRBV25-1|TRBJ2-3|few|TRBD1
TGTGCCAGCAGTGAATATTGGGCAGGGGGCTCAGATACGCAGTATTTT
CASSEYWAGGSDTQYF
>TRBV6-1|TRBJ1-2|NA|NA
TGTGCCAGCAGTGAAGCGAGAACAGGGTCTTTTGGCTACACCTTC
CASSEARTGSFGYTF
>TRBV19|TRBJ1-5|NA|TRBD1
TGTGCCAGTAGTATTTCAGGGGGCGGTCAGCCCCAGCATTTT
CASSISGGGQPQHF
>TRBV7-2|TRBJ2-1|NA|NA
TGTGCCAGCAGCTTAGCGCGTGGAGGTCTCGGAGATGAGCAGTTCTTC
CASSLARGGLGDEQFF
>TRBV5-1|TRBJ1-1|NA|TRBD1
TGCGCCAGCAGCTTGGGGCAGGGGGTTGAAGCTTTCTTT
CASSLGQGVEAFF
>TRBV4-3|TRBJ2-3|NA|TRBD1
TGCGCCAGCAGCCAAGAGGACAGGGGCACAGATACGCAGTATTTT
CASSQEDRGTDTQYF
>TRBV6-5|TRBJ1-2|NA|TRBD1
TGTGCCAGCAGGGGAAGGGGGCAGACCTATGGCTACACCTTC
CASRGRGQTYGYTF
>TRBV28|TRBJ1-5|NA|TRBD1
TGTGCCAGCAGTTTTGATCCCGGGACAGATCTCTATAGCAATCAGCCCCAGCATTTT
CASSFDPGTDLYSNQPQHF
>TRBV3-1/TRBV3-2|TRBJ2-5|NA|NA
TGTGCCAGCAGCCAAGGTCAGGGGCCGCTTGAGGAGACCCAGTACTTC
CASSQGQGPLEETQYF
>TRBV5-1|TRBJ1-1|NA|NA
TGCGCCAGCAGCCCGGGGGGGGGCGACACTGAAGCTTTCTTT
CASSPGGGDTEAFF
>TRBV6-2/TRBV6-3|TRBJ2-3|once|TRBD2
TGTGCCAGCAGTTACTCGCGTCTAGCGGTAAGCACAGATACGCAGTATTTT
CASSYSRLAVSTDTQYF
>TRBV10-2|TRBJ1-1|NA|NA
TGCGCCAGCACTAACAGGGCAAACACTGAAGCTTTCTTT
CASTNRANTEAFF
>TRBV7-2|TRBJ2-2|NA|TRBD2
TGTGCCAGCAGCTCTAGCGGGGGGCTTGCCGGGGAGCTGTTTTTT
CASSSSGGLAGELFF
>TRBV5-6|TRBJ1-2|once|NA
TGTGCCAGCAGCTTGCAGGCCTCTAACTATGGCTACACCTTC
CASSLQASNYGYTF
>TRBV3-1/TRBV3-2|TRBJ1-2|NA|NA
TGTGCCAGCAGCCAAGAAGACAAGGGGATTAACTATGGCTACACCTTC
CASSQEDKGINYGYTF
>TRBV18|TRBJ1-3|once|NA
TGTGCCAGCTCACCTCCTAGTGGAAGAAGCTCTGGAAACACCATATATTTT
CASSPPSGRSSGNTIYF